This T cell receptor (beta chain) was sequenced for a study of T-cell memory formation after mild COVID-19. Study-wide context: The TCR clusters were mostly specific to one donor. Findings and caveats of the study: Some clones that responded were present in memory (sampled pre-infection), which suggests cross-reactive memory joined. Confirmation was lacking for SARS-CoV-2 specificity of second-wave clones that peaked on day 37.

With regard to this clonotype: Its matching antigen is unknown.

This CDR3 comprises 15 residues. Germline-derived CDR1 and CDR2 are SGDLS and YYNGEE. V was cut by 4 bases and J by 6 bases, with 19 bases left in between. TCRdb called the 5' RACE reads again in MiXCR, with one record for every CDR3 protein. This sample has about 400,000 distinct CDR3 sequences; roughly 14% occur once, and the top ten carry under 25%. Sequencing used PBMCs or a T cell subset sorted from them (not recorded which). The chain carries TRBV9 and TRBJ1-2; possibly TRBD1 for D (5 bases). The receptor was derived from a man younger than 30 who had mild COVID-19 (a few samples of this study predate the infection). Cell type and time point are not known. DNA for the CDR3: TGTGCCAGCAGCCTCACCGGGGGGACCCCAAATGGCTACACCTTC. Translated: CASSLTGGTPNGYTF.